Each of the 27 T cell receptor beta chains below was sequenced from the same sample in a study of blood T cell repertoires in COVID-19. Sequenced by immunoSEQ multiplex PCR; TCRdb stores in-frame clones only, minus some. The table includes under 80,000 clones, 85% detected once. Sequencing input: peripheral blood. These receptors were collected from a man between 65 and 85 years old with acute or convalescent COVID-19.

The chain couples TRBV5-1 to TRBJ2-3; 12 positions match TRBD2. Germline CDR1 SGHRS, CDR2 YFSETQ. The CDR3 covers 17 residues. The junction had 4 bases not matched to a gene; V was cut back by 0 bases and J by 2 bases. The chain's CDR3 is CASSLALAGGLTDTQYF. CDR3 DNA sequence: TGCGCCAGCAGCTTGGCACTAGCGGGGGGACTCACAGATACGCAGTATTTT.

This rearrangement joins TRBV24-1 to TRBJ2-3; 8 positions match TRBD1. Looked up from germline, CDR1 is KGHDR and CDR2 is SFDVKD. After removal of 9 bases from V and 5 bases from J, the junction contained 9 bases not matched to a gene. This CDR3 comprises 14 residues. This CDR3 reads CATSAAGGVDTQYF. The CDR3 DNA follows: TGTGCCACCTCAGCGGCAGGGGGCGTAGATACGCAGTATTTT.

The genes are TRBV7-3 and TRBJ2-1, with 9 bases that match TRBD2. Per germline, CDR1 SGHTA and CDR2 FQGTGA. This CDR3 contains 14 residues. V was pared by 4 bases and J by 8 bases, with 6 bases of the junction left unmatched. Written as DNA, the CDR3 is TGTGCCAGCAGCTGGACTAGCGTGGGGGATGAGCAGTTCTTC. Its translation is CASSWTSVGDEQFF.

The chain joins TRBV5-5 to TRBJ2-7; D unresolved. The CDR3 spans 14 residues. Deletions cut 1 base from V and 7 bases from J, with 15 bases between. The germline CDR1 and CDR2 sequences are SGHKS and YYEKEE (reference sequence). CDR3 in amino acids: CASSLMPRVGEQYF. Written as DNA, the CDR3 is TGTGCCAGCAGCTTGATGCCCCGGGTGGGTGAGCAGTACTTC.

The chain uses TRBV9 and TRBJ2-2; 7 bases are a match to TRBD2. The trim removed 0 bases at V and 6 bases at J, leaving 5 bases unmatched. The CDR3 has 15 amino acids. Germline V lookup: CDR1 SGDLS, CDR2 YYNGEE. This CDR3 is CASSVAGRAPGELFF. The CDR3, as DNA: TGTGCCAGCAGCGTAGCGGGGAGGGCCCCCGGGGAGCTGTTTTTT. The entire variable domain, with the rest obtained from reference TRBV9 and TRBJ2-2, is as follows: DSGVTQTPKHLITATGQRVTLRCSPRSGDLSVYWYQQSLDQGLQFLIQYYNGEERAKGNILERFSAQQFPDLHSELNLSSLELGDSALYFCASSVAGRAPGELFFGEGSRLTVL.

This clone is labeled as medium-sized (0.01 to 0.1%). The chain combines TRBV5-5 with TRBJ1-2; 7 bases map to TRBD1. Germline V lookup: CDR1 SGHKS, CDR2 YYEKEE (reference sequence). CDR3 length: 14 amino acids. The V segment lost 4 bases and the J segment 4 bases; nucleotides outside the gene matches: 7. This CDR3 is CASSPGTASYGYTF. The CDR3 DNA is TGTGCCAGCAGCCCCGGGACAGCCTCCTATGGCTACACCTTC. Combining the CDR3 with reference TRBV5-5 and TRBJ1-2 gives the whole variable domain DAGVTQSPTHLIKTRGQQVTLRCSPISGHKSVSWYQQVLGQGPQFIFQYYEKEERGRGNFPDRFSARQFPNYSSELNVNALLLGDSALYLCASSPGTASYGYTFGSGTRLTVV.

This clone was observed once. This chain joins TRBV2 and TRBJ1-2; D gene unclear. Germline V lookup: CDR1 SNHLY, CDR2 FYNNEI. With 0 bases removed from V and 8 bases from J, the gap between germline ends came to 13 bases. The CDR3 spans 14 residues. The CDR3 DNA reads TGTGCCAGCAGTGAAGCTAAAACCCTAACCGGCTACACCTTC. Translated, it gives CASSEAKTLTGYTF.

This chain uses TRBV5-1 with TRBJ1-1; perhaps TRBD1 as D (5 bases). Trimming took 7 bases from V and 0 from J, leaving 10 bases between them. Germline CDR1 reads SGHRS; CDR2 reads YFSETQ. This CDR3 is built from 13 residues. The CDR3 nucleotides read TGCGCCAGCGGGGGGGACTTGAACACTGAAGCTTTCTTT. This sequence encodes CASGGDLNTEAFF.

The chain is built from TRBV6-5 and TRBJ1-2; unclear D gene. V dropped 2 bases and J dropped 7 bases, with 11 bases sitting between them. This CDR3 contains 13 residues. The germline V gene encodes CDR1 MNHEY and CDR2 SVGAGI. The CDR3 coding sequence is TGTGCCAGCAGTTACGACCCCTCGGGTGGCTACACCTTC. This sequence encodes CASSYDPSGGYTF.

The chain links TRBV5-8 to TRBJ2-7, with D unclear. Germline V gene sequence: CDR1 SGHTS, CDR2 YDEGEE. Trimming pared 4 bases from V and 3 bases from J, leaving 5 bases between. The CDR3 sequence is 11 residues long. This chain's CDR3 is CASSTYYEQYF. The CDR3, as DNA: TGTGCCAGCAGCACTTACTACGAGCAGTACTTC.

CDR3 bases: TGCGCCAGCAGCCTCCAAGAGACCCAGTACTTC. Translation gives CASSLQETQYF. The rearrangement links TRBV5-1 to TRBJ2-5; no clear D. V lost 4 bases, J lost 1 base, and 2 bases lay in between. The CDR3 has 11 residues. Germline CDR1 is SGHRS and CDR2 is YFSETQ.

V gene TRBV28 combines with J gene TRBJ1-2; D is unclear. This CDR3 has 13 amino acids. The germline CDR1 and CDR2 sequences are MDHEN and SYDVKM. V was shortened by 2 bases and J by 0 bases, with 4 bases between the two germline ends. The CDR3 nucleotides are TGTGCCAGCAGTTTAACTACTAACTATGGCTACACCTTC. This encodes CASSLTTNYGYTF.

The rearrangement uses TRBV12-3 or TRBV12-4 and TRBJ2-2; D is uncertain. This CDR3 region has 13 residues. With 6 bases removed from V and 7 bases from J, the gap between germline ends came to 12 bases. The CDR3 nucleotides read TGTGCCAGCAGCCTAAGACGCGGCGGGGAGCTGTTTTTT. This gives the protein CASSLRRGGELFF.

This chain uses TRBV19 with TRBJ2-2; possibly TRBD2 for D (6 bases). Germline V gene lookup returns CDR1 LNHDA and CDR2 SQIVND (reference sequence). Trimming removed 3 bases at V and 7 bases at J, with 18 bases between. This CDR3 is 16 amino acids long. The CDR3 loop reads CASSIVGSGDIGELFF. The CDR3, as DNA: TGTGCCAGTAGTATTGTTGGCTCGGGGGATATCGGGGAGCTGTTTTTT.

The V gene is TRBV5-8, the J gene TRBJ1-5; 9 bases align to TRBD1. The CDR3 spans 15 residues. Losses at the gene ends were 3 bases for V and 4 bases for J; bases not matched to a gene: 5. From germline, CDR1 is SGHTS and CDR2 YDEGEE. Here the CDR3 DNA reads TGTGCCAGCAGCTACCCGGGACAGGGAAATCAGCCCCAGCATTTT. Protein: CASSYPGQGNQPQHF.

This rearrangement joins TRBV11-2 to TRBJ1-5; 8 bases are shared with TRBD1. Germline V CDR1 and CDR2: SGHAT, FQNNGV. Trimming took 5 bases from V and 6 from J; bases not matched to a gene: 3. The CDR3 is 13 amino acids. Written as DNA, the CDR3 is TGTGCCAGCAGCCAAGACAGGGGTCAGCCCCAGCATTTT. The encoded protein is CASSQDRGQPQHF.

The chain is built from TRBV5-4 and TRBJ2-5; 12 positions match TRBD2. The CDR3 spans 15 residues. From germline, CDR1 is SGHNT and CDR2 YYREEE (reference sequence). V lost 2 bases to trimming and J lost 4 bases; unmatched junction nucleotides: 3. CDR3 sequence reads: CASSFWTSGVETQYF. The CDR3 DNA is TGTGCCAGCAGCTTTTGGACTAGCGGGGTAGAGACCCAGTACTTC.

The rearrangement joins TRBV2 to TRBJ2-2; D is possibly TRBD2 (5 bases). Trimming stripped 7 bases from V and 2 bases from J, with 8 bases between. Germline assignment: CDR1 SNHLY and CDR2 FYNNEI. This CDR3 contains 13 residues. The CDR3 here is CASKEGNTGELFF. DNA of the CDR3: TGTGCCAGCAAAGAGGGAAACACCGGGGAGCTGTTTTTT.

The rearrangement links TRBV19 to TRBJ2-2; 14 nucleotides line up with TRBD2. V was pared by 5 bases and J by 4 bases, with 6 bases of the junction left unmatched. The germline gives CDR1 LNHDA, CDR2 SQIVND (reference sequence). The CDR3 length is 17 residues. CDR3 nucleotide sequence: TGTGCCAGTAGTGGCGGGACTAGCGGGGGCCCCACCGGGGAGCTGTTTTTT. This translates into CASSGGTSGGPTGELFF.

The V and J genes are TRBV18 and TRBJ1-1; 9 nucleotides align to TRBD1. V shed 4 bases, J shed 5 bases, and the junction held 11 bases outside the gene matches. In germline, CDR1 is KGHSH, CDR2 LQKENI. There are 16 residues in the CDR3. This CDR3 is CASSQSRTGAGTEAFF. CDR3 sequence (DNA): TGTGCCAGCTCACAATCTCGGACAGGGGCGGGTACTGAAGCTTTCTTT.

This clone turned up a few times. The genes are TRBV28 and TRBJ1-4; D not certain. Trimming shortened V by 6 bases and J by 13 bases, and 30 bases separated the two germline ends. CDR1 MDHEN and CDR2 SYDVKM come from the germline V gene. The CDR3 is made up of 17 amino acids. The CDR3 here is CASSPSRWGVRVVSLFF. The CDR3 coding sequence is TGTGCCAGCAGCCCCAGTAGGTGGGGTGTGAGGGTCGTCTCACTGTTTTTT.

The chain couples TRBV15 to TRBJ2-3, with TRBD2 matching 8 bases. CDR3 size: 17 residues. V lost 5 bases and J lost 5; bases outside the gene matches: 15. CDR1 and CDR2 from the germline V gene are LNHNV and YYDKDF (reference sequence). The CDR3 nucleotides read TGTGCCACCAGCGGAGCTCTCGTGCGGGGGGCCGGAGATACGCAGTATTTT. Translation: CATSGALVRGAGDTQYF. The full variable domain, completed using reference TRBV15 and TRBJ2-3, is DAMVIQNPRYQVTQFGKPVTLSCSQTLNHNVMYWYQQKSSQAPKLLFHYYDKDFNNEADTPDNFQSRRPNTSFCFLDIRSPGLGDTAMYLCATSGALVRGAGDTQYFGPGTRLTVL.

The chain couples TRBV7-8 to TRBJ2-2; no clear D gene. Germline V gene lookup returns CDR1 SGHVS and CDR2 FQNEAQ. This CDR3 is 12 amino acids long. Between the trimmed V and J ends, which lost 1 base and 8 bases, there was a span of 5 bases. The CDR3 nucleotides read TGTGCCAGCAGCTTAGGGGCGGGGGAGCTGTTTTTT. It specifies CASSLGAGELFF. The entire variable domain, with the rest obtained from reference TRBV7-8 and TRBJ2-2, is as follows: GAGVSQSPRYKVAKRGQDVALRCDPISGHVSLFWYQQALGQGPEFLTYFQNEAQLDKSGLPSDRFFAERPEGSVSTLKIQRTQQEDSAVYLCASSLGAGELFFGEGSRLTVL.

The chain employs TRBV10-3 and TRBJ2-7, with 8 bases aligning to TRBD2. The CDR3 has 16 amino acids. The germline CDR1 and CDR2 sequences are ENHRY and SYGVKD. After removal of 4 bases from V and 2 bases from J, the junction contained 10 bases not matched to a gene. CDR3 DNA sequence: TGTGCCATCAGTGGTTCGGGGGGGCCCTTAACCTACGAGCAGTACTTC. Protein product: CAISGSGGPLTYEQYF.

The gene calls are TRBV20-1 and TRBJ1-1; D not certain. The CDR3 contains 11 residues. The V gene lost 4 bases and the J gene lost 1 base, with 4 bases spanning the gap. Germline V lookup: CDR1 DFQATT, CDR2 SNEGSKA (reference sequence). The CDR3 DNA reads TGCAGTGCTAATCAGAACACTGAAGCTTTCTTT. Translating it yields CSANQNTEAFF.

Written as DNA, the CDR3 is TGCGCCAGACCGGACAGGGCTGGTAAGCCCTACAATGAGCAGTTCTTC. Its translation is CARPDRAGKPYNEQFF. This chain links TRBV5-1 with TRBJ2-1; TRBD1 matches 8 bases. J gave up 2 bases and V 8 bases, and 12 bases lay outside the gene matches. Per the germline V gene, CDR1 is SGHRS and CDR2 is YFSETQ. The CDR3 spans 16 residues.

V usage is TRBV18 and J usage is TRBJ2-7, with D perhaps matching TRBD2 (5 bases). The CDR3 consists of 14 residues. V was shortened by 2 bases and J by 2 bases, with 10 bases between the two germline ends. CDR1 and CDR2 (germline): KGHSH, LQKENI. This CDR3 is CASSPGLATYEQYF. In DNA form, the CDR3 reads TGTGCCAGCTCACCAGGGCTAGCAACCTACGAGCAGTACTTC. The complete variable domain, with remaining parts taken from reference TRBV18 and TRBJ2-7, reads NAGVMQNPRHLVRRRGQEARLRCSPMKGHSHVYWYRQLPEEGLKFMVYLQKENIIDESGMPKERFSAEFPKEGPSILRIQQVVRGDSAAYFCASSPGLATYEQYFGPGTRLTVT.